A selection of T cell receptor beta chains follows, all from one sample in a study of early T cells in non-severe SARS-CoV-2 infection. From the 5' RACE reads, TCRdb called clonotypes with MiXCR, one entry per CDR3 protein. The sample consists of roughly 34,000 distinct CDR3 sequences, about 3.9% of them appearing once. Input material: whole blood. The receptors shown here come from an adult who was a healthcare worker with PCR-confirmed SARS-CoV-2 infection or an uninfected control (not recorded which). Each CDR3 is given with its conserved first and last residue. Each record gives: V gene, clone size, CDR3 protein. Size is stated for part of the rows, as once, few or many counts, or as a class when the clone is expanded.

v_gene: TRBV7-6; abundance: many; CDR3aa: CASSSLTGTLTDTQYF
v_gene: TRBV12-3/TRBV12-4; abundance: many; CDR3aa: CASTSGWEAFF
v_gene: TRBV6-6; abundance: many; CDR3aa: CASVQIYEQYF
v_gene: TRBV18; abundance: many; CDR3aa: CASSPGSGRGNEQFF
v_gene: TRBV12-3/TRBV12-4; abundance: .; CDR3aa: CASTTLGLAGAEQYF
v_gene: TRBV9; abundance: many; CDR3aa: CASSPGSLGEKLFF
v_gene: TRBV7-8; abundance: many; CDR3aa: CASSLAKVKTSYNEQFF
v_gene: TRBV6-5; abundance: many; CDR3aa: CASSPRTSGSYEQYF
v_gene: TRBV20-1; abundance: few; CDR3aa: CSARGTSNEKLFF
v_gene: TRBV6-5; abundance: many; CDR3aa: CASSYSTGPRAPYEQYF
v_gene: TRBV24-1; abundance: many; CDR3aa: CATSDTTSSNNEQYF
v_gene: TRBV6-1; abundance: many; CDR3aa: CASRQGGNEQFF
v_gene: TRBV7-6; abundance: many; CDR3aa: CASSLNPDTEAFF
v_gene: TRBV4-2; abundance: many; CDR3aa: CASSQDSGTGGYEQYF
v_gene: TRBV3-1; abundance: many; CDR3aa: CASSQDSYSNQPQHF
v_gene: TRBV5-4; abundance: many; CDR3aa: CASTPGQGETDTQYF
v_gene: TRBV10-3; abundance: many; CDR3aa: CASSQGSNQPQHF
v_gene: TRBV10-3; abundance: many; CDR3aa: CAISEGDTEAFF
v_gene: TRBV3-1; abundance: many; CDR3aa: CASSQMGVPEAFF
v_gene: TRBV27; abundance: medium-sized; CDR3aa: CASSSRSGSLETQYF
v_gene: TRBV12-3/TRBV12-4; abundance: many; CDR3aa: CASSSTGDEDYGYTF
v_gene: TRBV12-3/TRBV12-4; abundance: many; CDR3aa: CASTPGQGRNEQFF
v_gene: TRBV2; abundance: few; CDR3aa: CASSVDSGMMSGELFF
v_gene: TRBV29-1; abundance: many; CDR3aa: CSVVGTGGSNEQFF
v_gene: TRBV7-2; abundance: .; CDR3aa: CASSLWDRAHEKLFF
v_gene: TRBV20-1; abundance: many; CDR3aa: CSARGRSTSTDTQYF
v_gene: TRBV29-1; abundance: .; CDR3aa: CSVVPRQSTDTQYF
v_gene: TRBV12-3/TRBV12-4; abundance: many; CDR3aa: CASSLFLHEQYF
v_gene: TRBV29-1; abundance: many; CDR3aa: CSVVIGPSYEQYF
v_gene: TRBV7-2; abundance: many; CDR3aa: CASSLAGSLGSEQYF
v_gene: TRBV7-9; abundance: many; CDR3aa: CASSFMQTDTQYF
v_gene: TRBV7-9; abundance: many; CDR3aa: CASMVARTYEQYF
v_gene: TRBV20-1; abundance: many; CDR3aa: CSAMDRLNTEAFF
v_gene: TRBV7-2; abundance: many; CDR3aa: CASSLVTGGNYGYTF
v_gene: TRBV7-2; abundance: few; CDR3aa: CASSLARAAYNEQFF
v_gene: TRBV7-2; abundance: many; CDR3aa: CASSSGQQETQYF
v_gene: TRBV5-5; abundance: .; CDR3aa: CASSSPGLADYNEQFF
v_gene: TRBV12-3/TRBV12-4; abundance: many; CDR3aa: CASSLRLTGELFF
v_gene: TRBV14; abundance: many; CDR3aa: CASSQGRVSPLHF